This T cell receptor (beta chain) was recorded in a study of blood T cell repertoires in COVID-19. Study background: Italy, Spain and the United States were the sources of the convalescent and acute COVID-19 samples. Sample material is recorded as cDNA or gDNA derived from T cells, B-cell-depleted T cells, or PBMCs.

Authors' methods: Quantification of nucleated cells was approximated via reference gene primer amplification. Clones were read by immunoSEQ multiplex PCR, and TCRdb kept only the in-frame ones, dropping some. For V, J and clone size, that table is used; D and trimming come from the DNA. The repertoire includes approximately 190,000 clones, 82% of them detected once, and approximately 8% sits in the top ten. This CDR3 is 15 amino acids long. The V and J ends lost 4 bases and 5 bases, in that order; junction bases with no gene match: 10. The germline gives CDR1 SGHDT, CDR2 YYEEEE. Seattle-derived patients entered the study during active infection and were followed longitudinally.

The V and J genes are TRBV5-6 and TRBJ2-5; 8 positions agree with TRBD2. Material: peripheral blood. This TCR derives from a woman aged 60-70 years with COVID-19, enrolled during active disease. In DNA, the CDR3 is TGTGCCAGCAGCCCGGGACTAGATGGTGCGGAGACCCAGTACTTC. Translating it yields CASSPGLDGAETQYF.